This is a list of T cell receptor beta chains from one sample in a study of T cells in Graves' hyperthyroidism and ophthalmopathy. TCRdb independently ran MiXCR on the multiplex PCR reads; one entry per CDR3 protein. The table records over 650,000 distinct CDR3 sequences, less than 45% of them present only once. The sequenced sample consisted of peripheral blood or thyroid tissue (not recorded which). These receptors originate from an adult man with Graves' disease, either hyperthyroidism or ophthalmopathy (not recorded which). CDR3s include the opening cysteine and the closing phenylalanine or tryptophan. The D gene is left open where the match is weak. For some rows the clone size is stated as once, few or many, or as a class when expanded; others skip it.

V gene	J gene	D gene	clone size	CDR3 protein	CDR3 DNA
TRBV5-6	TRBJ2-5	TRBD1	few	CASSTRPFDRGRGETQYF	TGTGCCAGCAGCACCAGGCCCTTCGACAGGGGGCGCGGAGAGACCCAGTACTTC
TRBV10-3	TRBJ1-1	-	-	CAISEQKSGTEAFF	TGTGCCATCAGTGAACAGAAAAGCGGCACTGAAGCTTTCTTT
TRBV4-2	TRBJ1-3	-	-	CASSPDSSPGNTIYF	TGTGCCAGCAGCCCAGACAGCAGCCCTGGAAACACCATATATTTT
TRBV10-3	TRBJ2-7	-	-	CAINGGEGDEQYF	TGTGCCATCAACGGGGGCGAGGGGGACGAGCAGTACTTC
TRBV29-1	TRBJ1-2	TRBD1	-	CSVGRDRGLSIYGYTF	TGCAGCGTTGGCCGGGACAGGGGGCTGTCTATCTATGGCTACACCTTC
TRBV29-1	TRBJ2-2	TRBD2	few	CSVVELARSGELFF	TGCAGCGTTGTGGAACTAGCGAGGAGCGGGGAGCTGTTTTTT
TRBV29-1	TRBJ1-1	-	-	CSVLRGSRTEAFF	TGCAGCGTTTTAAGGGGTTCGAGGACTGAAGCTTTCTTT
TRBV7-8	TRBJ1-1	-	many	CASSLAPRANTEAFF	TGTGCCAGCAGCTTAGCGCCCCGGGCGAACACTGAAGCTTTCTTT
TRBV5-1	TRBJ1-2	-	-	CASSLVPGRGYTF	TGTGCCAGCAGCTTGGTGCCAGGGCGAGGCTACACCTTC
TRBV2	TRBJ1-5	TRBD1	-	CASVGGQGNQPQHF	TGTGCCAGCGTTGGGGGACAGGGCAATCAGCCCCAGCATTTT
TRBV29-1	TRBJ1-1	-	many	CSVDRTARDTEAFF	TGCAGCGTTGATCGGACAGCTCGGGACACTGAAGCTTTCTTT
TRBV29-1	TRBJ2-5	-	-	CSVVGTRGIQETQYF	TGCAGCGTTGTGGGGACCAGGGGTATCCAAGAGACCCAGTACTTC
TRBV7-9	TRBJ2-7	-	few	CASSLQGRLSYEQYF	TGTGCCAGCAGCTTACAGGGACGACTCTCCTACGAGCAGTACTTC
TRBV11-2	TRBJ2-6	TRBD1	few	CASSLGQGMSTGANVLTF	TGTGCCAGCAGCTTAGGACAGGGAATGAGTACTGGGGCCAACGTCCTGACTTTC
TRBV2	TRBJ1-1	TRBD1	-	CASSYALDRPKEAFF	TGTGCCAGCAGTTACGCGTTGGACAGGCCTAAAGAAGCTTTCTTT
TRBV10-3	TRBJ1-6	-	many	CASSRQWSRDSPLHF	TGTGCCAGCAGTCGACAGTGGAGTAGGGATTCACCCCTCCACTTT
TRBV24-1	TRBJ1-1	-	-	CATSDWGREEAFF	TGTGCCACCAGTGATTGGGGACGGGAGGAAGCTTTCTTT
TRBV20-1	TRBJ1-4	TRBD1	-	CSARDDTGGIEKLFF	TGCAGTGCTAGAGATGACACAGGGGGCATTGAAAAACTGTTTTTT
TRBV5-1	TRBJ1-1	TRBD1	few	CASSLVGAGGSAFF	TGCGCCAGCAGCTTGGTTGGAGCAGGGGGTTCGGCTTTCTTT
TRBV6-5	TRBJ1-1	-	few	CASANRRNTEAFF	TGTGCCAGCGCCAACAGGAGGAACACTGAAGCTTTCTTT
TRBV25-1	TRBJ1-4	TRBD1	-	CASSASSGGEDEKLFF	TGTGCCAGCAGTGCTAGCTCAGGGGGCGAGGACGAAAAACTGTTTTTT
TRBV7-9	TRBJ1-2	TRBD1	few	CASSSTGPYGYTF	TGTGCCAGCAGCTCGACAGGGCCCTATGGCTACACCTTC
TRBV6-5	TRBJ1-3	TRBD1	-	CASGRQGIGNTIYF	TGTGCCAGCGGTAGACAGGGGATCGGGAACACCATATATTTT
TRBV14	TRBJ2-7	-	-	CASSQDSYYEQYF	TGTGCCAGCAGCCAAGATAGCTACTACGAGCAGTACTTC
TRBV15	TRBJ1-1	-	many	CATSRDMNTEAFF	TGTGCCACCAGCAGAGACATGAACACTGAAGCTTTCTTT
TRBV9	TRBJ1-2	-	-	CASSVEDKTNYGYTF	TGTGCCAGCAGCGTAGAGGACAAAACTAACTATGGCTACACCTTC
TRBV2	TRBJ2-7	TRBD2	many	CASVQAGDPYEQYF	TGTGCCAGCGTTCAAGCGGGAGACCCCTACGAGCAGTACTTC
TRBV10-3	TRBJ2-7	-	many	CAIQGQTDEQYF	TGTGCCATCCAAGGACAGACTGATGAGCAGTACTTC
TRBV25-1	TRBJ1-2	TRBD1	-	CASSARTGLKNNYGYTF	TGTGCCAGCAGTGCGAGGACAGGGCTCAAAAATAACTATGGCTACACCTTC
TRBV11-3	TRBJ2-7	-	many	CASSGPYEQYF	TGTGCCAGCAGTGGGCCCTACGAGCAGTACTTC
TRBV7-2	TRBJ1-6	TRBD1	few	CASSPPTGANSPLHF	TGTGCCAGCAGCCCCCCGACAGGGGCTAATTCACCCCTCCACTTT
TRBV5-1	TRBJ1-1	TRBD1	many	CASSLVGQGTEAFF	TGCGCCAGCAGCTTGGTGGGACAGGGTACTGAAGCTTTCTTT
TRBV24-1	TRBJ2-5	-	many	CATSDSRDVRETQYF	TGTGCCACCAGTGATTCCCGGGACGTTAGAGAGACCCAGTACTTC
TRBV20-1	TRBJ1-2	-	-	CSARAGDYGYTF	TGCAGTGCTAGGGCCGGGGACTATGGCTACACCTTC
TRBV24-1	TRBJ2-1	TRBD2	-	CATSDSGGGF	TGTGCCACCAGTGATTCTGGGGGGGGCTTC
TRBV5-1	TRBJ1-4	-	-	CASSLNPGQTEKLFF	TGCGCCAGCAGCTTAAATCCAGGACAGACTGAAAAACTGTTTTTT
TRBV29-1	TRBJ2-7	TRBD1	few	CSGGTGVEEQYF	TGCAGCGGCGGGACAGGGGTGGAGGAGCAGTACTTC
TRBV2	TRBJ1-2	-	-	CASSLAGSESYGYTF	TGTGCCAGCAGCTTGGCTGGCTCGGAATCCTATGGCTACACCTTC
TRBV10-3	TRBJ2-7	-	-	CVSSLASSYEQYF	TGTGTCAGCAGCCTCGCGTCCTCCTACGAGCAGTACTTC